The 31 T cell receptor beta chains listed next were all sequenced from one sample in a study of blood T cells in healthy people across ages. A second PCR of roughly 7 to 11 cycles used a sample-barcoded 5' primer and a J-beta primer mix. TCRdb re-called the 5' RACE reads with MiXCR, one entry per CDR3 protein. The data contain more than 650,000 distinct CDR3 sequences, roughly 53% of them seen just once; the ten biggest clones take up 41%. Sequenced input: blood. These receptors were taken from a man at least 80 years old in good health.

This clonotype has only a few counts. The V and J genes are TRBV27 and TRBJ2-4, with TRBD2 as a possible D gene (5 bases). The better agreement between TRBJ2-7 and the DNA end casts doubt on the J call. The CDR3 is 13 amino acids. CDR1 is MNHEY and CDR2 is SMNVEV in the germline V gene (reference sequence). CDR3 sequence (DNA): TGTGCCAGCAGAAGGCCCTTCGCGGGCGAGCAGTACTTC. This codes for CASRRPFAGEQYF.

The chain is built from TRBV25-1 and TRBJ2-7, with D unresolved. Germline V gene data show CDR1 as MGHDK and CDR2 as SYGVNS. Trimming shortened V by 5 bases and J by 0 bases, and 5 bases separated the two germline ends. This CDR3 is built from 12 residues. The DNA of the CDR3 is TGTGCCAGCAGTCACAACTCCTACGAGCAGTACTTC. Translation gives CASSHNSYEQYF.

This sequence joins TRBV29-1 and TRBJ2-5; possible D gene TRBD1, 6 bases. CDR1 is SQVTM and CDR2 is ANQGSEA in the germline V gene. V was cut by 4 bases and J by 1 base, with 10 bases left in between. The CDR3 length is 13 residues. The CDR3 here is CSVAVRGQETQYF. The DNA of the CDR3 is TGCAGCGTTGCTGTCAGGGGCCAAGAGACCCAGTACTTC. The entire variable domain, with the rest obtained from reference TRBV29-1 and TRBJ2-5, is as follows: SAVISQKPSRDICQRGTSLTIQCQVDSQVTMMFWYRQQPGQSLTLIATANQGSEATYESGFVIDKFPISRPNLTFSTLTVSNMSPEDSSIYLCSVAVRGQETQYFGPGTRLLVL.

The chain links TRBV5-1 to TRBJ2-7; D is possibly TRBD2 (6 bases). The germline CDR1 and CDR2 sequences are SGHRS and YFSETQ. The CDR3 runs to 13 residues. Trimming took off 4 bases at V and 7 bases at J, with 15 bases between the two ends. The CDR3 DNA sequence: TGCGCCAGCAGCCCATCGGGACTTAATGAGCAGTACTTC. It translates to CASSPSGLNEQYF.

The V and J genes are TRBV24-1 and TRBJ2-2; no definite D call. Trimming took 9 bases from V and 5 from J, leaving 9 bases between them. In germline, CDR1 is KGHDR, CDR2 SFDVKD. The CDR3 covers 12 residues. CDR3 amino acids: CATGTGTGELFF. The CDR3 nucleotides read TGTGCCACCGGAACCGGGACCGGGGAGCTGTTTTTT.

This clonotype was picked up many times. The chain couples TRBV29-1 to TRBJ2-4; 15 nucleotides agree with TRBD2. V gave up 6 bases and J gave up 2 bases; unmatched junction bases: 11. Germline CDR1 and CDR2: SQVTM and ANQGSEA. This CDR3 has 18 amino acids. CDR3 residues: CSVPGLAGGSVSKNIQYF. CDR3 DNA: TGCAGCGTGCCTGGACTAGCGGGAGGGAGTGTGTCCAAAAACATTCAGTACTTC.

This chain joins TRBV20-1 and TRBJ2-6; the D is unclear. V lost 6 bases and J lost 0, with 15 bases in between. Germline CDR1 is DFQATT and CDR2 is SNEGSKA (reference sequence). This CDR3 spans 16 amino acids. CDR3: CSAPVAGNSGANVLTF. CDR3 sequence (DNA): TGCAGTGCCCCCGTGGCAGGTAACTCTGGGGCCAACGTCCTGACTTTC.

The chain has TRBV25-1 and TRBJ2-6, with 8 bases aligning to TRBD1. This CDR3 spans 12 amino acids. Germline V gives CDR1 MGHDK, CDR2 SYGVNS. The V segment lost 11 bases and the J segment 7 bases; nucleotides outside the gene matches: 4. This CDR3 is CAVGQGANVLTF. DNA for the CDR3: TGTGCCGTCGGACAGGGCGCCAACGTCCTGACTTTC.

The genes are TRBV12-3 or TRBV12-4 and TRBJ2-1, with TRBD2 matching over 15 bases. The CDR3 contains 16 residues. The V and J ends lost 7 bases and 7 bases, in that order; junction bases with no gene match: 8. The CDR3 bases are TGTGCCAGCACCCGAGGAGGACTAGCGGGAGGGAATGAGCAGTTCTTC. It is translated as CASTRGGLAGGNEQFF.

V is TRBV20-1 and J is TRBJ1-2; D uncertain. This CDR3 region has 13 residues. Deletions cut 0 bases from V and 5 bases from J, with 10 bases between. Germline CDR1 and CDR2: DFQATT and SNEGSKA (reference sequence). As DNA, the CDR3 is TGCAGTGCTAGAGATCGACGGAGTTATGGCTACACCTTC. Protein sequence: CSARDRRSYGYTF.

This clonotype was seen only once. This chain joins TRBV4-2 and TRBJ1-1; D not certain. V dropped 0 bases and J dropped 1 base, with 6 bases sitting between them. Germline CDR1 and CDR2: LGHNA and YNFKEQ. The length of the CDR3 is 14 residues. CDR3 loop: CASSQDHANTEAFF. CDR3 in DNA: TGTGCCAGCAGCCAAGATCATGCGAACACTGAAGCTTTCTTT.

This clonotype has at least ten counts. The CDR3 sequence: CSASFAERGYTF. In nucleotides, the CDR3 is TGCAGTGCTAGTTTCGCGGAGCGCGGCTACACCTTC. The gene calls are TRBV20-1 and TRBJ1-2; no reliable D call. V lost 3 bases and J lost 8, with 13 bases in between. The CDR3 is 12 residues long. Germline V CDR1 and CDR2: DFQATT, SNEGSKA (reference sequence).

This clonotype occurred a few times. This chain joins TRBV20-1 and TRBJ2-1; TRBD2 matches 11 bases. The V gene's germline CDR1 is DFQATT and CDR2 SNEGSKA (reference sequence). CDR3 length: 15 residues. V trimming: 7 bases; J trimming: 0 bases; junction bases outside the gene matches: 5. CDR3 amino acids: CSGLAGFSSYNEQFF. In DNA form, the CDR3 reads TGCAGTGGACTAGCGGGATTCAGCTCCTACAATGAGCAGTTCTTC.

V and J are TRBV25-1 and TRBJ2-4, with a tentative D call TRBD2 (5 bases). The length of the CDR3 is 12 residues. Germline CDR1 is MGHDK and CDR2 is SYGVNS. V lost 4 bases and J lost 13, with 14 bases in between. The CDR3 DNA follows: TGTGCCAGCAGTGGCCTTAGATGGGAGCAGTACTTC. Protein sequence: CASSGLRWEQYF.

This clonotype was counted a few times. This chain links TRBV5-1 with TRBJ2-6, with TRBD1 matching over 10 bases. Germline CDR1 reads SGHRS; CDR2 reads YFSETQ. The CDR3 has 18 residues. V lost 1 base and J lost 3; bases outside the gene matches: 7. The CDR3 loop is CASSLPRTGGFGANVLTF. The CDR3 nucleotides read TGCGCCAGCAGCTTGCCACGGACAGGGGGTTTTGGGGCCAACGTCCTGACTTTC.

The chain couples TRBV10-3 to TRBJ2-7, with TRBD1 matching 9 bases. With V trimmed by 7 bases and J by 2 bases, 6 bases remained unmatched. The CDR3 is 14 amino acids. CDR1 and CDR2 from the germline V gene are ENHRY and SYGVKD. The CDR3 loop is CAITDRGFTYEQYF. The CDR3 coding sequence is TGTGCCATCACTGACAGGGGGTTTACCTACGAGCAGTACTTC.

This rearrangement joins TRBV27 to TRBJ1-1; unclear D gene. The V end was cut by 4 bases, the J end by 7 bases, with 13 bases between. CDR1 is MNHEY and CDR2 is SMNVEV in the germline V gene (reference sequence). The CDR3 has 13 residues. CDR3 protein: CASSSPWALEAFF. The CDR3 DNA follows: TGTGCCAGCAGTTCCCCTTGGGCCCTTGAAGCTTTCTTT.

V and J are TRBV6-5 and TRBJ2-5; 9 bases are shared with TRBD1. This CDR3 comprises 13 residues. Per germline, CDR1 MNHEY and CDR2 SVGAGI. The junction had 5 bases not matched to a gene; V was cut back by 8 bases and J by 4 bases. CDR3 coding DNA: TGTGCCAGCTGTACAGGGGGCCTAGAGACCCAGTACTTC. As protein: CASCTGGLETQYF.

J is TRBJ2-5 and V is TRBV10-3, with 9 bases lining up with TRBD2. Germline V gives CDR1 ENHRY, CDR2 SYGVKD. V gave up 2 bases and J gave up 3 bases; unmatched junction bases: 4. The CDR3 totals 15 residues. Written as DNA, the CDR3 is TGTGCCATCAGTGAGCGGCTAGCGGGGAAAGAGACCCAGTACTTC. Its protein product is CAISERLAGKETQYF.

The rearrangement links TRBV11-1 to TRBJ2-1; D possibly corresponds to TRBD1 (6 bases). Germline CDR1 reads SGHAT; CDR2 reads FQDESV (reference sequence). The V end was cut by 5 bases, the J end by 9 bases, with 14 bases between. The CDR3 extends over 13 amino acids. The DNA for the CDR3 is TGTGCCAGCAGCCCACACAGGGACGGTGAGCAGTTCTTC. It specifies CASSPHRDGEQFF.

The CDR3: CASSRDGGRQYF. CDR3 coding DNA: TGTGCCAGCAGCCGAGACGGGGGGCGCCAGTACTTC. The chain joins TRBV7-6 to TRBJ2-5; possible D gene TRBD2, 7 bases. The CDR3 extends over 12 amino acids. Trimming left V 5 bases short and J 10 bases short, with 14 bases between. The germline V gene encodes CDR1 SGHVS and CDR2 FNYEAQ.

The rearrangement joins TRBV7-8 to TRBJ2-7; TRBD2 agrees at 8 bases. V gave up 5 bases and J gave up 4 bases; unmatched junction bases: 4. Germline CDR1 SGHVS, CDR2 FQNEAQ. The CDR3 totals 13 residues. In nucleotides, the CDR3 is TGTGCCAGCAGCCGGGGACTAGAGTACGAGCAGTACTTC. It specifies CASSRGLEYEQYF.

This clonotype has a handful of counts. CDR3 coding DNA: TGTGCCAGCAGCAAAGGCGGGGGAGGAGATACGCAGTATTTT. This encodes CASSKGGGGDTQYF. The chain carries TRBV21-1 and TRBJ2-3; TRBD2 is the table's D call and was not checked against the DNA. TRBV21-1 represents a pseudogene. The length of the CDR3 is 14 residues.

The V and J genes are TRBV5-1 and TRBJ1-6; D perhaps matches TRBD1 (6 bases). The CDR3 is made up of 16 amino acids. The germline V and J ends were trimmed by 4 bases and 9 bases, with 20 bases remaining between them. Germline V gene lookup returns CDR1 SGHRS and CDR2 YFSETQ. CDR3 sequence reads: CASSPGQQGAGSPLHF. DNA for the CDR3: TGCGCCAGCAGCCCCGGACAGCAGGGTGCCGGTTCACCCCTCCACTTT.

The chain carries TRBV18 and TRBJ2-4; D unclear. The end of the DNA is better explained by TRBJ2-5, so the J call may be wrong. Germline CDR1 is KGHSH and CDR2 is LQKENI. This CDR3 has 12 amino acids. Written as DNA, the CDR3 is TGTGCCAGCGCATCAATACAAGAGACCCAGTACTTC. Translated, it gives CASASIQETQYF.

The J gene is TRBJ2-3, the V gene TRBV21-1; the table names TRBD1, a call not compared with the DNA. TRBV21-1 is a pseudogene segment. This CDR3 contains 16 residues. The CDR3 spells CASSQANGSGARDAYF. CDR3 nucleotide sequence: TGTGCCAGCAGCCAAGCTAATGGATCGGGGGCCAGAGACGCGTATTTT.

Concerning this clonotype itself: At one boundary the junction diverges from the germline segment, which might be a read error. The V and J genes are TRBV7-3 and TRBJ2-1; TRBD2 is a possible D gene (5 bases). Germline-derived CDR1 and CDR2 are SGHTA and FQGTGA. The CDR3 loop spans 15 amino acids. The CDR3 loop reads CVSSPDPGAYNEQFF. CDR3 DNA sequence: TGTGTCAGCAGCCCCGACCCCGGGGCCTACAATGAGCAGTTCTTC.

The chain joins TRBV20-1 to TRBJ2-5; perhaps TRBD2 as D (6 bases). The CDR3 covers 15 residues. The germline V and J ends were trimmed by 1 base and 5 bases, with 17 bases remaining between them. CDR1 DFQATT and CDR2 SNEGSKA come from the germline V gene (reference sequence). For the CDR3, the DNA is TGCAGTGCTAGAGCTGAAACCGGGAGAGGGGAGACCCAGTACTTC. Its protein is CSARAETGRGETQYF.

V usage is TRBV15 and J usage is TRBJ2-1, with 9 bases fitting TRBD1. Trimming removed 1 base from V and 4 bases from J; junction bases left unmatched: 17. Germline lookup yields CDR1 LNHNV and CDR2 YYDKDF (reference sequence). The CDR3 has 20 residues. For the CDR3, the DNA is TGTGCCACCAGCAGAGGCTGGGACAGGGTGTTGCAGTTCCCGTACAATGAGCAGTTCTTC. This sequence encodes CATSRGWDRVLQFPYNEQFF.

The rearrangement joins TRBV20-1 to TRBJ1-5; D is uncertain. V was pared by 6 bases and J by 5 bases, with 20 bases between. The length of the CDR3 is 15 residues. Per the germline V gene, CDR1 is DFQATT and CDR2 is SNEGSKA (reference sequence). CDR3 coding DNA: TGCAGTGCCGCCCCCGGGCAGGCTAGGGATCAGCCCCAGCATTTT. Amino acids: CSAAPGQARDQPQHF.

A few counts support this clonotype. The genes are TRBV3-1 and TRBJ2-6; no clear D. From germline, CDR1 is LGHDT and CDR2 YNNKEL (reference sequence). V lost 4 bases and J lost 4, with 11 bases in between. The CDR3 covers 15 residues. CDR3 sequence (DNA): TGTGCCAGCAGCCCCCGGTTGGTCGGGGCCAACGTCCTGACTTTC. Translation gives CASSPRLVGANVLTF.